This entry features one T cell receptor beta chain sequence. Germline lookup yields CDR1 MNHEY and CDR2 SVGAGI. The length of the CDR3 is 11 residues. Trimming left V 3 bases short and J 5 bases short, with 5 bases between. The sample originates from a study of T cell changes during pregnancy in multiple sclerosis. Using immunoSEQ multiplex PCR, the repertoire was profiled, and TCRdb retains in-frame clones only, with some absent. The sample has 60,000 or so clones; 93% are singletons. The chain links TRBV6-5 to TRBJ2-7, with D hard to call. The receptor was derived from a female donor with multiple sclerosis, enrolled in a pregnancy study. Sequencing used CD4+ T cells from peripheral blood mononuclear cells, obtained before pregnancy. The CDR3 spells CASSYFNEQYF. The CDR3 coding sequence is TGTGCCAGCAGTTATTTTAACGAGCAGTACTTC.